The rows below give T cell receptor beta chains drawn from one sample of a study of cytomegalovirus exposure and HLA in healthy donors. Generated by immunoSEQ multiplex PCR, the TCRdb table keeps only in-frame clones and is missing some. The profile shows about 160,000 clones, about 85% of them singletons. Sequences were obtained from PBMCs. Source of these receptors: a young man in good health and CMV-seronegative. Each CDR3 is given with its conserved first and last residue. D genes are given only for firm matches. Expanded clones are given a class, and other clones once, few, many or no size at all.

CDR3aa: CASRTGGGSTEQYF; CDR3nt: TGTGCCAGCAGGACGGGGGGGGGCTCAACCGAGCAGTACTTC; d_gene: TRBD2; abundance: -; v_gene: TRBV2; j_gene: TRBJ2-7
CDR3aa: CASSPQQGYTEAFF; CDR3nt: TGTGCCAGTAGTCCCCAACAGGGGTACACTGAAGCTTTCTTT; d_gene: TRBD1; abundance: -; v_gene: TRBV19; j_gene: TRBJ1-1
CDR3aa: CASSLATGAGYEQYF; CDR3nt: TGTGCCAGCAGCCTAGCGACAGGGGCCGGCTACGAGCAGTACTTC; d_gene: TRBD1; abundance: -; v_gene: TRBV14; j_gene: TRBJ2-7
CDR3aa: CASSPGRGNTGELFF; CDR3nt: TGCGCCAGCAGCCCCGGCAGGGGAAACACCGGGGAGCTGTTTTTT; d_gene: -; abundance: -; v_gene: TRBV5-1; j_gene: TRBJ2-2
CDR3aa: CASSPLRGPRRSQETQYF; CDR3nt: TGTGCCAGCAGTCCTCTCAGGGGCCCCAGGAGGAGCCAAGAGACCCAGTACTTC; d_gene: -; abundance: -; v_gene: TRBV11-2; j_gene: TRBJ2-5
CDR3aa: CASSVGTASTDTQYF; CDR3nt: TGTGCCAGCAGCGTAGGGACAGCAAGTACAGATACGCAGTATTTT; d_gene: -; abundance: -; v_gene: TRBV9; j_gene: TRBJ2-3
CDR3aa: CATLSPGQGAFGYTF; CDR3nt: TGTGCCACCCTCTCTCCGGGACAGGGGGCTTTCGGCTACACCTTC; d_gene: TRBD1; abundance: -; v_gene: TRBV6-5; j_gene: TRBJ1-2
CDR3aa: CASSKSGQDGSYEQYF; CDR3nt: TGTGCCAGCAGCAAATCTGGACAGGACGGCTCCTACGAGCAGTACTTC; d_gene: TRBD1; abundance: -; v_gene: TRBV9; j_gene: TRBJ2-7
CDR3aa: CAWSVRLLRGNGYTF; CDR3nt: TGTGCCTGGAGTGTACGTTTGTTAAGAGGGAATGGCTACACCTTC; d_gene: -; abundance: -; v_gene: TRBV30; j_gene: TRBJ1-2
CDR3aa: CSSSLPNFVGDYEQYF; CDR3nt: TGTTCCAGCAGCTTACCCAATTTCGTCGGGGATTACGAGCAGTACTTC; d_gene: -; abundance: -; v_gene: TRBV7-9; j_gene: TRBJ2-7
CDR3aa: CASSRPGQTLVNEQFF; CDR3nt: TGCGCCAGCAGCAGACCGGGACAGACCTTAGTAAATGAGCAGTTCTTC; d_gene: TRBD1; abundance: -; v_gene: TRBV4-1; j_gene: TRBJ2-1
CDR3aa: CASIPGGGQETQYF; CDR3nt: TGTGCCAGCATCCCTGGGGGGGGCCAAGAGACCCAGTACTTC; d_gene: TRBD2; abundance: -; v_gene: TRBV6-6; j_gene: TRBJ2-5
CDR3aa: CASSATAGLEATQYF; CDR3nt: TGTGCCAGCAGCGCGACGGCGGGACTAGAGGCTACGCAGTATTTT; d_gene: TRBD2; abundance: few; v_gene: TRBV7-8; j_gene: TRBJ2-3
CDR3aa: CASSITGGTEAFF; CDR3nt: TGTGCCAGCAGTATAACAGGGGGAACTGAAGCTTTCTTT; d_gene: TRBD1; abundance: -; v_gene: TRBV27; j_gene: TRBJ1-1
CDR3aa: CASAHRWQMKETQYF; CDR3nt: TGTGCCAGCGCTCATCGATGGCAGATGAAAGAGACCCAGTACTTC; d_gene: -; abundance: -; v_gene: TRBV28; j_gene: TRBJ2-5
CDR3aa: CASSSQGQGRYEQYF; CDR3nt: TGTGCCAGCAGCTCCCAGGGACAGGGTCGGTACGAGCAGTACTTC; d_gene: TRBD1; abundance: -; v_gene: TRBV7-9; j_gene: TRBJ2-7
CDR3aa: CASSIQLGAGTGEDEQFF; CDR3nt: TGTGCCAGCAGCATCCAATTGGGGGCCGGGACAGGGGAGGATGAGCAGTTCTTC; d_gene: -; abundance: -; v_gene: TRBV21-1; j_gene: TRBJ2-1
CDR3aa: CASRPSGGVQGGYTF; CDR3nt: TGTGCCAGCAGACCGAGCGGCGGGGTTCAAGGGGGCTACACCTTC; d_gene: -; abundance: -; v_gene: TRBV7-2; j_gene: TRBJ1-2
CDR3aa: CSVAAPVNTEAFF; CDR3nt: TGCAGCGTTGCCGCCCCGGTGAACACTGAAGCTTTCTTT; d_gene: -; abundance: -; v_gene: TRBV29-1; j_gene: TRBJ1-1
CDR3aa: CASSQAWGPTYEQYF; CDR3nt: TGTGCCAGCAGCCAAGCATGGGGCCCTACCTACGAGCAGTACTTC; d_gene: -; abundance: -; v_gene: TRBV4-2; j_gene: TRBJ2-7
CDR3aa: CASSPSQLSSYNSPLHF; CDR3nt: TGTGCCAGCAGTCCCTCACAGTTGAGCTCCTATAATTCTCCCCTCCACTTT; d_gene: -; abundance: -; v_gene: TRBV27; j_gene: TRBJ1-6
CDR3aa: CASSLDRGGTNEKLFF; CDR3nt: TGCGCCAGCAGCTTGGACAGGGGGGGAACTAATGAAAAACTGTTTTTT; d_gene: TRBD1; abundance: -; v_gene: TRBV5-1; j_gene: TRBJ1-4
CDR3aa: CASSFPFASGIGSYNEQFF; CDR3nt: TGTGCCAGCAGCTTCCCTTTTGCTAGCGGGATCGGGTCCTACAATGAGCAGTTCTTC; d_gene: TRBD2; abundance: -; v_gene: TRBV7-2; j_gene: TRBJ2-1
CDR3aa: CASSLWGELARGNTIYF; CDR3nt: TGTGCCAGCAGTCTATGGGGCGAATTGGCGAGAGGAAACACCATATATTTT; d_gene: -; abundance: -; v_gene: TRBV28; j_gene: TRBJ1-3
CDR3aa: CASSDSTFYGYTF; CDR3nt: TGTGCCAGCAGTGATTCGACATTTTATGGCTACACCTTC; d_gene: -; abundance: -; v_gene: TRBV6-1; j_gene: TRBJ1-2
CDR3aa: CASSLHPRDDSPLHF; CDR3nt: TGTGCCAGCAGCTTACATCCCCGGGATGATTCACCCCTCCACTTT; d_gene: -; abundance: -; v_gene: TRBV7-9; j_gene: TRBJ1-6
CDR3aa: CASSLDRAGELFF; CDR3nt: TGTGCCAGCAGCTTGGACAGGGCCGGGGAGCTGTTTTTT; d_gene: TRBD1; abundance: -; v_gene: TRBV11-3; j_gene: TRBJ2-2
CDR3aa: CASSLELTYEQYF; CDR3nt: TGCGCCAGCAGCTTGGAACTCACCTACGAGCAGTACTTC; d_gene: -; abundance: -; v_gene: TRBV5-1; j_gene: TRBJ2-7
CDR3aa: CSVELAGGRGEQFF; CDR3nt: TGCAGCGTTGAACTAGCGGGGGGGCGAGGGGAGCAGTTCTTC; d_gene: TRBD2; abundance: -; v_gene: TRBV29-1; j_gene: TRBJ2-1
CDR3aa: CASSLFFRRKGNEKLFF; CDR3nt: TGTGCCAGCAGTTTATTTTTCCGCCGGAAGGGGAATGAAAAACTGTTTTTT; d_gene: -; abundance: -; v_gene: TRBV28; j_gene: TRBJ1-4
CDR3aa: CAISDRQGRPSFSGNTIYF; CDR3nt: TGTGCCATCAGTGACCGACAGGGCCGGCCCTCCTTCTCTGGAAACACCATATATTTT; d_gene: TRBD1; abundance: -; v_gene: TRBV10-3; j_gene: TRBJ1-3
CDR3aa: CASREDRGGEKLFF; CDR3nt: TGTGCCAGCAGAGAAGACAGGGGCGGGGAAAAACTGTTTTTT; d_gene: TRBD1; abundance: -; v_gene: TRBV2; j_gene: TRBJ1-4
CDR3aa: CASSSPPGGDYEQYF; CDR3nt: TGTGCCAGCAGTTCCCCCCCGGGAGGGGACTACGAGCAGTACTTC; d_gene: TRBD2; abundance: -; v_gene: TRBV6-4; j_gene: TRBJ2-7
CDR3aa: CARSLGPSEGEQFF; CDR3nt: TGTGCCAGAAGCTTGGGACCCAGTGAGGGTGAGCAGTTCTTC; d_gene: -; abundance: -; v_gene: TRBV5-3; j_gene: TRBJ2-1
CDR3aa: CSAGDRRNYGYTF; CDR3nt: TGCAGCGCCGGGGACAGGAGGAACTATGGCTACACCTTC; d_gene: TRBD1; abundance: -; v_gene: TRBV29-1; j_gene: TRBJ1-2
CDR3aa: CASSVFEGANTGELFF; CDR3nt: TGTGCCAGCAGCGTTTTCGAGGGGGCTAACACCGGGGAGCTGTTTTTT; d_gene: TRBD1; abundance: -; v_gene: TRBV9; j_gene: TRBJ2-2
CDR3aa: CASSGPDRGNTEAFF; CDR3nt: TGCGCCAGCAGCGGGCCGGACAGGGGGAACACTGAAGCTTTCTTT; d_gene: TRBD1; abundance: few; v_gene: TRBV5-1; j_gene: TRBJ1-1
CDR3aa: CASTGAGRYNEQFF; CDR3nt: TGTGCCAGCACAGGAGCGGGGAGATACAATGAGCAGTTCTTC; d_gene: TRBD2; abundance: once; v_gene: TRBV6-6; j_gene: TRBJ2-1
CDR3aa: CASVPSYNEQFF; CDR3nt: TGTGCCAGCGTCCCATCCTACAATGAGCAGTTCTTC; d_gene: -; abundance: -; v_gene: TRBV7-9; j_gene: TRBJ2-1
CDR3aa: CASSLVGLAGYEQYF; CDR3nt: TGTGCCAGCAGCTTGGTGGGACTAGCGGGATACGAGCAGTACTTC; d_gene: TRBD2; abundance: few; v_gene: TRBV5-4; j_gene: TRBJ2-7
CDR3aa: CASSVEASGGNNEQFF; CDR3nt: TGTGCCAGCAGCGTAGAGGCTAGCGGGGGTAACAATGAGCAGTTCTTC; d_gene: TRBD2; abundance: -; v_gene: TRBV9; j_gene: TRBJ2-1
CDR3aa: CASSMASVTGELFF; CDR3nt: TGTGCCAGTAGTATGGCTTCCGTAACCGGGGAGCTGTTTTTT; d_gene: -; abundance: -; v_gene: TRBV19; j_gene: TRBJ2-2
CDR3aa: CASSNSPYSYNEQFF; CDR3nt: TGTGCCAGCTCAAACAGCCCTTACTCCTACAATGAGCAGTTCTTC; d_gene: -; abundance: -; v_gene: TRBV9; j_gene: TRBJ2-1
CDR3aa: CASSYGGTYEQYF; CDR3nt: TGTGCCAGCAGTTACGGGGGGACCTACGAGCAGTACTTC; d_gene: -; abundance: -; v_gene: TRBV6-5; j_gene: TRBJ2-7
CDR3aa: CASSLAGISYNEQFF; CDR3nt: TGTGCCAGCAGCTTGGCCGGGATTTCCTACAATGAGCAGTTCTTC; d_gene: -; abundance: -; v_gene: TRBV5-8; j_gene: TRBJ2-1
CDR3aa: CASSPFDRDNYGYTF; CDR3nt: TGTGCCAGCAGTCCATTCGACAGGGATAACTATGGCTACACCTTC; d_gene: TRBD1; abundance: once; v_gene: TRBV27; j_gene: TRBJ1-2
CDR3aa: CASSIGQTQETQYF; CDR3nt: TGTGCCAGTAGTATTGGGCAGACCCAAGAGACCCAGTACTTC; d_gene: -; abundance: -; v_gene: TRBV19; j_gene: TRBJ2-5
CDR3aa: CASSLAGPGRYGYTF; CDR3nt: TGTGCCAGCAGCTTAGCGGGGCCAGGTCGTTATGGCTACACCTTC; d_gene: -; abundance: -; v_gene: TRBV7-2; j_gene: TRBJ1-2
CDR3aa: CASSLTDRGTYGYTF; CDR3nt: TGCGCCAGCAGCCTAACAGATCGGGGTACTTATGGCTACACCTTC; d_gene: -; abundance: -; v_gene: TRBV4-1; j_gene: TRBJ1-2
CDR3aa: CASSEMSATVGNTIYF; CDR3nt: TGTGCCAGCAGTGAAATGAGCGCGACGGTCGGAAACACCATATATTTT; d_gene: -; abundance: once; v_gene: TRBV2; j_gene: TRBJ1-3
CDR3aa: CASSLDIREGYGYTF; CDR3nt: TGTGCCAGCAGCTTAGATATCCGAGAGGGATATGGCTACACCTTC; d_gene: -; abundance: -; v_gene: TRBV7-9; j_gene: TRBJ1-2
CDR3aa: CASSEGDRGLRYTEAFF; CDR3nt: TGTGCCAGCAGTGAAGGGGACAGGGGGCTACGATACACTGAAGCTTTCTTT; d_gene: TRBD1; abundance: -; v_gene: TRBV2; j_gene: TRBJ1-1